Included here is one T cell receptor beta chain sequence, with context. Its antigen remains unidentified. Profiled with immunoSEQ multiplex PCR; TCRdb holds only in-frame clones, not every one. The sample lists 90,000 to 120,000 clones; roughly 90% were seen once. This record belongs to a study of T cell responses to AZD1222 COVID-19 vaccine. The study, taken as a whole, reports: Spike as a whole was targeted by vaccine-associated CD4 TCRs, dominant at 160-218 and 743-854. Spike-specific TCR breadth and depth were elevated following two AZD1222 doses. Only five or six AZD1222 recipients were seropositive at baseline.

The clonotype originates from an adult who received the AZD1222 COVID-19 vaccine. Sequencing used peripheral blood, obtained 28 days after the second AZD1222 dose.

CDR3 region: CASSFGPYEQYF. The DNA for the CDR3 is TGTGCCAGCAGTTTCGGACCCTACGAGCAGTACTTC. The rearrangement uses TRBV12-3 or TRBV12-4 and TRBJ2-7, with unresolved D. CDR3 length: 12 residues. The germline V and J ends were trimmed by 3 bases and 2 bases, with 5 bases remaining between them.